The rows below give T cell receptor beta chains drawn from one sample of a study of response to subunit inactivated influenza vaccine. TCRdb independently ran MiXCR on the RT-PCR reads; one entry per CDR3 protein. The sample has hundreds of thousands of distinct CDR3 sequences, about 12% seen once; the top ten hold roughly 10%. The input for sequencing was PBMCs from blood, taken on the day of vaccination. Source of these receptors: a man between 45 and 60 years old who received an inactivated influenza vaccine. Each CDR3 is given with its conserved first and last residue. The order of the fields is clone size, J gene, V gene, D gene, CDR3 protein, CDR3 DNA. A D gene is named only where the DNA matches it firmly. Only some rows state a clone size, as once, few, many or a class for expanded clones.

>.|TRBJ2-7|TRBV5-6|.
CASSLGSGLYTYEQYF
TGTGCCAGCAGCTTGGGGAGCGGGCTTTATACCTACGAGCAGTACTTC
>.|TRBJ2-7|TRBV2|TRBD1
CASSEPQGAGEQYF
TGTGCCAGCAGTGAACCCCAGGGGGCTGGCGAGCAGTACTTC
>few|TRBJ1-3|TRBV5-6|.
CASSLGAGLIYF
TGTGCCAGCAGCTTGGGAGCCGGTCTCATATATTTT
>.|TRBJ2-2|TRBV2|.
CASSVTGPTGELFF
TGTGCCAGCAGTGTAACGGGGCCAACCGGGGAGCTGTTTTTT
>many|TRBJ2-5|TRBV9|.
CASSVLGGETQYF
TGTGCCAGCAGCGTTCTGGGTGGAGAGACCCAGTACTTC
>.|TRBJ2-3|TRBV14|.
CASSHPRGRDTQYF
TGTGCCAGCAGCCATCCTAGAGGGAGAGATACGCAGTATTTT
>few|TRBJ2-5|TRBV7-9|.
CASSLVTGMETQYF
TGTGCCAGCAGCTTAGTCACAGGGATGGAGACCCAGTACTTC
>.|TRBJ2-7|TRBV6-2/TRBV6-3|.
CASSYSIAGAGYEQYF
TGTGCCAGCAGTTACTCGATAGCCGGGGCTGGATACGAGCAGTACTTC
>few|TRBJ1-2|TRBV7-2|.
CASSLNPATDYGYTF
TGTGCCAGCAGCTTAAATCCCGCGACAGACTATGGCTACACCTTC
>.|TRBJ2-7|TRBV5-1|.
CASSLASSTTYEQYF
TGCGCCAGCAGCTTGGCTAGTTCTACTACATACGAGCAGTACTTC
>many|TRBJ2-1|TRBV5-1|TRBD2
CASSLESGVNEQFF
TGCGCCAGCAGCTTGGAAAGCGGGGTCAATGAGCAGTTCTTC
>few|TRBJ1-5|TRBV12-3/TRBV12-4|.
CASSLGGGLNQPQHF
TGTGCCAGCAGTCTTGGTGGGGGTCTCAATCAGCCCCAGCATTTT
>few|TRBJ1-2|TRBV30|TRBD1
CAWRWDRSYGYTF
TGTGCCTGGAGGTGGGACAGATCCTATGGCTACACCTTC
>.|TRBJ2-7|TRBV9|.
CASSAQGAPYEQYF
TGTGCCAGCAGCGCTCAGGGCGCCCCCTACGAGCAGTACTTC
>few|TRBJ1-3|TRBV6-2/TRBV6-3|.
CASRGRPNGYSGNTIYF
TGTGCCAGCCGGGGAAGACCGAACGGATACTCTGGAAACACCATATATTTT
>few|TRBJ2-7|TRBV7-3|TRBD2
CASSPKASGTYEQYF
TGTGCCAGCAGCCCAAAGGCTAGCGGGACCTACGAGCAGTACTTC
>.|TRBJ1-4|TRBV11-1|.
CASSLVRWGRERHEKLFF
TGTGCCAGCAGCTTGGTTCGCTGGGGAAGGGAGCGGCATGAAAAACTGTTTTTT
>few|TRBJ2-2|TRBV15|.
CATSRRGGGTGELFF
TGTGCCACCAGCAGGAGAGGTGGAGGCACCGGGGAGCTGTTTTTT
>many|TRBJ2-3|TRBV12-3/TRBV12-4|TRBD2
CASSLAERGAQYF
TGTGCCAGCAGTTTAGCGGAGCGGGGGGCGCAGTATTTT
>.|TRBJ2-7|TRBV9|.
CASGGRDIAYEQYF
TGTGCCAGCGGGGGTCGGGACATTGCCTACGAGCAGTACTTC
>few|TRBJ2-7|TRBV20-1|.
CSARASGLSYEQYF
TGCAGTGCTAGGGCCAGCGGGTTGTCCTACGAGCAGTACTTC
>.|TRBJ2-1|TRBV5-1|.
CASSQPTSAEQFF
TGCGCCAGCAGCCAACCGACATCCGCTGAGCAGTTCTTC
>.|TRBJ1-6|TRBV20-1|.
CSARAVQSPYNSPLHF
TGCAGTGCTAGAGCCGTCCAGAGCCCCTATAATTCACCCCTCCACTTT
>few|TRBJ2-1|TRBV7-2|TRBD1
CASSPQGDRANEQFF
TGTGCCAGCAGCCCCCAGGGGGACAGGGCTAATGAGCAGTTCTTC
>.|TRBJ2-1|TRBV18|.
CASSLSGLNYNEQFF
TGTGCCAGCTCGCTATCGGGCCTAAACTACAATGAGCAGTTCTTC
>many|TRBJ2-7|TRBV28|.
CASSPPSGPFYEQYF
TGTGCCAGCAGTCCCCCATCCGGGCCTTTCTACGAGCAGTACTTC
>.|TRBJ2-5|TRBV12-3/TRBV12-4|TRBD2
CASIFAGGNQETQYF
TGTGCCAGCATTTTCGCGGGGGGAAACCAAGAGACCCAGTACTTC
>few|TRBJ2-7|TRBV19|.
CASSIARDSYEQYF
TGTGCCAGTAGTATAGCCCGGGATTCCTACGAGCAGTACTTC
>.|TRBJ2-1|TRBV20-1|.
CSARDIDGGAYNEQFF
TGCAGTGCTAGAGATATCGATGGCGGAGCCTACAATGAGCAGTTCTTC
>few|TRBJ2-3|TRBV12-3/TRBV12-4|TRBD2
CASSKTSGSSTDTQYF
TGTGCCAGCAGTAAAACTAGCGGGTCAAGCACAGATACGCAGTATTTT
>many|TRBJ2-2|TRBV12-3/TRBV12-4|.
CASSLEGNPGELFF
TGTGCCAGCAGTTTAGAGGGGAATCCCGGGGAGCTGTTTTTT
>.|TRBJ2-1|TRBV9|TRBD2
CASSVARLAGTEQFF
TGTGCCAGCAGCGTAGCGCGACTAGCGGGAACTGAGCAGTTCTTC
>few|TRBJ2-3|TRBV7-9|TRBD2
CASSATTSGRGDTQYF
TGTGCCAGCAGCGCTACGACTAGCGGACGGGGGGATACGCAGTATTTT
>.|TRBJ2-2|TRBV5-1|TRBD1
CASSGGQGISGELFF
TGCGCCAGCAGCGGGGGACAGGGCATTTCCGGGGAGCTGTTTTTT
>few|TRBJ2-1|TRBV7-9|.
CASSSQIGGRAYNEQFF
TGTGCCAGCAGCTCCCAAATCGGGGGTAGGGCCTACAATGAGCAGTTCTTC
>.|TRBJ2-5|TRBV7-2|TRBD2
CASSVGLAGVLAETQYF
TGTGCCAGCAGCGTGGGACTAGCGGGAGTATTAGCAGAGACCCAGTACTTC
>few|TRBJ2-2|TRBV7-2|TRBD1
CASRFTGVGELFF
TGTGCCAGCAGATTTACAGGGGTCGGGGAGCTGTTTTTT
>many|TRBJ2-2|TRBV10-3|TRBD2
CAISVSSGRMNTGELFF
TGTGCCATCAGTGTCTCTAGCGGGAGAATGAACACCGGGGAGCTGTTTTTT
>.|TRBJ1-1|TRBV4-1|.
CASSQDTIGGEDTEAFF
TGCGCCAGCAGCCAAGATACGATTGGGGGGGAGGACACTGAAGCTTTCTTT
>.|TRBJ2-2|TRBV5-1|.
CASSLTVGGELFF
TGCGCCAGCAGCTTGACGGTTGGCGGGGAGCTGTTTTTT
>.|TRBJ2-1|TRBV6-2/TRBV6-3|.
CASSYSGFFLRSGTYNEQFF
TGTGCCAGCAGTTACTCGGGCTTCTTCCTGCGGAGCGGAACCTACAATGAGCAGTTCTTC
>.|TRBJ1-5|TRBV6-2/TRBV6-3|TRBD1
CASSYSKDRPLSNQPQHF
TGTGCCAGCAGTTACTCGAAGGACAGGCCGCTTAGCAATCAGCCCCAGCATTTT
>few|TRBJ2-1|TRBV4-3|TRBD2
CASSQDGTGGHHNEQFF
TGCGCCAGCAGCCAAGATGGGACGGGGGGGCACCACAATGAGCAGTTCTTC
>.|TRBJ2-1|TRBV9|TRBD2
CASSAGLAGGPYEQFF
TGTGCCAGCAGCGCCGGACTAGCGGGAGGGCCATATGAGCAGTTCTTC
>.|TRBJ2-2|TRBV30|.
CAWSVFASGELFF
TGTGCCTGGAGTGTTTTTGCGTCCGGGGAGCTGTTTTTT
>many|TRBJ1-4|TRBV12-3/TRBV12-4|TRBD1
CASRLGQGKNEKLFF
TGTGCCAGCAGACTCGGACAGGGCAAAAATGAAAAACTGTTTTTT
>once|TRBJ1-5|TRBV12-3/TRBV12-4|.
CASRQAGNQPQHF
TGTGCCAGCAGACAAGCGGGTAATCAGCCCCAGCATTTT
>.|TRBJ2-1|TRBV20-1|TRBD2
CSARRELAGAYNEQFF
TGCAGTGCTAGAAGGGAACTAGCGGGAGCTTACAATGAGCAGTTCTTC
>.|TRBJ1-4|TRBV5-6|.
CASSLDANEKLFF
TGTGCCAGCAGCTTGGACGCTAATGAAAAACTGTTTTTT
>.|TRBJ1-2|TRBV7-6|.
CASSLAGTPPGGYTF
TGTGCCAGCAGCTTAGCTGGGACTCCGCCGGGCGGCTACACCTTC
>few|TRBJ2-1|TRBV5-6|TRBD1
CASSLLVGTGGSYNEQFF
TGTGCCAGCAGCTTGCTTGTCGGGACAGGGGGCTCCTACAATGAGCAGTTCTTC